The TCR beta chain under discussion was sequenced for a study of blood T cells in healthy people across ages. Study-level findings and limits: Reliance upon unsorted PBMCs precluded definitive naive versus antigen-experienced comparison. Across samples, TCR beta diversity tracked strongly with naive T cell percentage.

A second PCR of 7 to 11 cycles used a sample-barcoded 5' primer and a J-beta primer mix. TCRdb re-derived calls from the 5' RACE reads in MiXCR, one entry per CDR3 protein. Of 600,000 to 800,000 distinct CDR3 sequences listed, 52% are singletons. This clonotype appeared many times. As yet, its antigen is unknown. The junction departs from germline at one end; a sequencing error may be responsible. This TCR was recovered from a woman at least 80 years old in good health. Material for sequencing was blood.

The CDR3 is CASSQGGSNQPQHF. CDR3 sequence (DNA): TGTGCCAGCAGTCAAGGGGGGTCAAATCAGCCCCAGCATTTT. The rearrangement uses TRBV3-1 and TRBJ1-5; D might be TRBD1 (6 bases). This CDR3 has 14 amino acids. CDR1 and CDR2 (germline): LGHDT, YNNKEL (reference sequence).